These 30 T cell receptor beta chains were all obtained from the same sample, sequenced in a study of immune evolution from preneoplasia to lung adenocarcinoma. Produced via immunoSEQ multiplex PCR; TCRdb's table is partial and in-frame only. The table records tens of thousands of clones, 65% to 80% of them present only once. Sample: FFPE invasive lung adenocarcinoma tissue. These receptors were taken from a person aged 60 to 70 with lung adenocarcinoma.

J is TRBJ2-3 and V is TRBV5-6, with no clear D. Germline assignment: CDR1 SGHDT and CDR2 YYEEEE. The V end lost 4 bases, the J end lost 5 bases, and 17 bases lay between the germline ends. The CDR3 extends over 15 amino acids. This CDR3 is CASSKKKQMGDTQYF. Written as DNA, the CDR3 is TGTGCCAGCAGCAAAAAAAAGCAGATGGGAGATACGCAGTATTTT.

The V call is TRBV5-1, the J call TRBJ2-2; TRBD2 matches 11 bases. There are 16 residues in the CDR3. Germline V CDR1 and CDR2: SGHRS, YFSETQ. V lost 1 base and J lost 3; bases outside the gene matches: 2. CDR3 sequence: CASSLTTSGDTGELFF. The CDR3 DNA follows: TGCGCCAGCAGCTTGACGACTAGCGGGGACACCGGGGAGCTGTTTTTT.

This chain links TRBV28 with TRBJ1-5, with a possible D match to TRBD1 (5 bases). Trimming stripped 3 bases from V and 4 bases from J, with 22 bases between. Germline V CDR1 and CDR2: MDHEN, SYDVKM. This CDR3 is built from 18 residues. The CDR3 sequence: CASSFPQPGRQNNQPQHF. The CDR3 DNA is TGTGCCAGCAGTTTCCCCCAACCAGGGCGCCAAAATAATCAGCCCCAGCATTTT.

CDR3 bases: TGTGCCAGCAGCTTGGCTATTCGGGGCACCAATGAGCAGTTCTTC. This codes for CASSLAIRGTNEQFF. The chain has TRBV5-6 and TRBJ2-1; D tentatively fits TRBD1 or TRBD2 (5 bases each). The V end was cut by 0 bases, the J end by 6 bases, with 13 bases between. The CDR3 consists of 15 residues. Germline V gene data show CDR1 as SGHDT and CDR2 as YYEEEE.

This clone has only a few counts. The CDR3 loop reads CASSKGPPGLANTDTQYF. For the CDR3, the DNA is TGTGCCAGTAGTAAAGGTCCCCCGGGACTAGCCAACACAGATACGCAGTATTTT. The chain carries TRBV19 and TRBJ2-3; 9 bases are a match to TRBD2. The germline V gene encodes CDR1 LNHDA and CDR2 SQIVND (reference sequence). V was clipped by 4 bases and J by 2 bases; unmatched bases: 13. This CDR3 region has 18 residues.

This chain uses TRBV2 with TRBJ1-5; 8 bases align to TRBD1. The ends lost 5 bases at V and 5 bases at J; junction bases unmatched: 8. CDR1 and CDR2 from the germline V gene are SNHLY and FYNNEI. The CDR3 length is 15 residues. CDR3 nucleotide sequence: TGTGCCAGCAGTATCTCCGGACAGGGTCATCAGCCCCAGCATTTT. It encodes CASSISGQGHQPQHF.

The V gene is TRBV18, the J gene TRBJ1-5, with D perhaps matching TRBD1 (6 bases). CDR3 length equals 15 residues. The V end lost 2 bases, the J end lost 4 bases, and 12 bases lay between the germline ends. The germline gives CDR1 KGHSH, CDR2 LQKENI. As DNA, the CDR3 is TGTGCCAGCTCACCAACGACAGGACTAAATCAGCCCCAGCATTTT. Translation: CASSPTTGLNQPQHF.

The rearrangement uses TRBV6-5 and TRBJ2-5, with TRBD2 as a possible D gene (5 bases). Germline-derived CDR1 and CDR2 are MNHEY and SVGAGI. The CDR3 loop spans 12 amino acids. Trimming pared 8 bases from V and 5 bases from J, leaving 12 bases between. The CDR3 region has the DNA TGTGCCAGCGGGAGAATGCGGGAGACCCAGTACTTC. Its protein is CASGRMRETQYF.

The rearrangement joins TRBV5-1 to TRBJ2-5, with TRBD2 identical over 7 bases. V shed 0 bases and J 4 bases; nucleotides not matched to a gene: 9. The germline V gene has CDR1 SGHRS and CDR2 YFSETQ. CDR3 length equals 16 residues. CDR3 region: CASSLDGGTSVETQYF. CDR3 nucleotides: TGCGCCAGCAGCTTGGACGGGGGGACGTCGGTAGAGACCCAGTACTTC. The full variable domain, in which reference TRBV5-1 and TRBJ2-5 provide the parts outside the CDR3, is KAGVTQTPRYLIKTRGQQVTLSCSPISGHRSVSWYQQTPGQGLQFLFEYFSETQRNKGNFPGRFSGRQFSNSRSEMNVSTLELGDSALYLCASSLDGGTSVETQYFGPGTRLLVL.

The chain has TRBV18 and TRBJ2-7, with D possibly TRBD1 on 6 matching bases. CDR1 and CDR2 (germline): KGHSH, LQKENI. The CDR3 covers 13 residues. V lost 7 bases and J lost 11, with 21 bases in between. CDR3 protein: CASLPREQGVEYF. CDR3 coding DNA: TGTGCCAGCTTACCCCGGGAACAGGGTGTTGAGTACTTC.

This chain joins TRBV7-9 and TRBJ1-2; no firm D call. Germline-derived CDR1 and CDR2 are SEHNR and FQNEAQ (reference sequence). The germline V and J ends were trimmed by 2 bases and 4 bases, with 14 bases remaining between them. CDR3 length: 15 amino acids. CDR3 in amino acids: CASSLSGGDSYGYTF. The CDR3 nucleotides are TGTGCCAGCAGCTTAAGTGGCGGAGATTCCTATGGCTACACCTTC.

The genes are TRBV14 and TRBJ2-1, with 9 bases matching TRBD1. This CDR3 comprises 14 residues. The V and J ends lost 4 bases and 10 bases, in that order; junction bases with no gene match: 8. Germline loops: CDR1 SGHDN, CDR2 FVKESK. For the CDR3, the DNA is TGTGCCAGCAGCCGAACACAGGGGGCAGGCGAGCAGTTCTTC. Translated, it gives CASSRTQGAGEQFF.

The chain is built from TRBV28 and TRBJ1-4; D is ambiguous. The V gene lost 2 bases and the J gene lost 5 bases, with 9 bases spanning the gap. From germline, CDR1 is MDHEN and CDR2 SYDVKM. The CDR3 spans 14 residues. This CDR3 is CASSLLAKNEKLFF. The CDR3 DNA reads TGTGCCAGCAGTTTACTAGCGAAGAATGAAAAACTGTTTTTT.

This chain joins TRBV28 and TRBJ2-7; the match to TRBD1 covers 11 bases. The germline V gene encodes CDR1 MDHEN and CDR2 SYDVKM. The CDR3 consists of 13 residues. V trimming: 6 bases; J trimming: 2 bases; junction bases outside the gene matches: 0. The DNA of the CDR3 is TGTGCCAGCAGGGGACAGGGGGCCTACGAGCAGTACTTC. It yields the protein CASRGQGAYEQYF.

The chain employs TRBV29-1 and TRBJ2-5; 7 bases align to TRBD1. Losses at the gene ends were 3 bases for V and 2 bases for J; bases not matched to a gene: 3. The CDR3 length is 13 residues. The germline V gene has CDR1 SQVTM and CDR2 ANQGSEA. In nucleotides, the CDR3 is TGCAGCGTTGAGGGCAGGGGGCAAGAGACCCAGTACTTC. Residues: CSVEGRGQETQYF.

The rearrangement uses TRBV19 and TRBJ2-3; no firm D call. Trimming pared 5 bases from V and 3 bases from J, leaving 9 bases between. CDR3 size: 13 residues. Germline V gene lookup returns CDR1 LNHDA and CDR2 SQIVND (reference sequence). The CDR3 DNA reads TGTGCCAGTAGTGGGGATAATACAGATACGCAGTATTTT. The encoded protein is CASSGDNTDTQYF. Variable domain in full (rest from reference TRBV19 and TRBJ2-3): DGGITQSPKYLFRKEGQNVTLSCEQNLNHDAMYWYRQDPGQGLRLIYYSQIVNDFQKGDIAEGYSVSREKKESFPLTVTSAQKNPTAFYLCASSGDNTDTQYFGPGTRLTVL.

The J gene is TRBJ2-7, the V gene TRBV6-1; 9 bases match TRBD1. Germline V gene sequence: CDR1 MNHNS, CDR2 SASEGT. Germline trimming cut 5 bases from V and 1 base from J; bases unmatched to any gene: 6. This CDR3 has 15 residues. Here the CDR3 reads CASSRPGQGSYEQYF. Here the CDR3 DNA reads TGTGCCAGCAGTCGCCCGGGACAGGGATCCTACGAGCAGTACTTC.

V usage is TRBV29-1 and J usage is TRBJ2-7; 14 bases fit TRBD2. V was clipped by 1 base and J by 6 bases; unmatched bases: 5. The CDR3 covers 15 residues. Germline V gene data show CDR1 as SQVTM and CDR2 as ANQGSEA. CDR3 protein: CSVEGTSGRLGEQYF. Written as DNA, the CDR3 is TGCAGCGTTGAAGGGACTAGCGGGAGGTTGGGCGAGCAGTACTTC.

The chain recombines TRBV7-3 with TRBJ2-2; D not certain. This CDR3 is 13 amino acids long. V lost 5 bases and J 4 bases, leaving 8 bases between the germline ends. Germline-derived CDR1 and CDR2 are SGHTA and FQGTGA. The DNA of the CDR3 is TGTGCCAGCAGCCCCGATATCACCGGGGAGCTGTTTTTT. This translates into CASSPDITGELFF.

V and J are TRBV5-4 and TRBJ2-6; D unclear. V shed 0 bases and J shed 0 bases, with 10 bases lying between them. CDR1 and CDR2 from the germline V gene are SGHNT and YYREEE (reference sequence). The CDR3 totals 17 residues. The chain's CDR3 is CASSLALVSSGANVLTF. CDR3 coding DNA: TGTGCCAGCAGCTTGGCCCTGGTCAGCTCTGGGGCCAACGTCCTGACTTTC.

Written as DNA, the CDR3 is TGTGCCAGCAGCCAACGGGACAGCACCTACGAGCAGTACTTC. This codes for CASSQRDSTYEQYF. The chain is built from TRBV11-3 and TRBJ2-7; 7 nucleotides align to TRBD1. The CDR3 is 14 amino acids. J lost 2 bases, V lost 5 bases, and 6 bases had no gene match. Germline values: CDR1 SGHNT, CDR2 YENEEA. Variable domain in full (rest from reference TRBV11-3 and TRBJ2-7): EAGVVQSPRYKIIEKKQPVAFWCNPISGHNTLYWYLQNLGQGPELLIRYENEEAVDDSQLPKDRFSAERLKGVDSTLKIQPAELGDSAVYLCASSQRDSTYEQYFGPGTRLTVT.

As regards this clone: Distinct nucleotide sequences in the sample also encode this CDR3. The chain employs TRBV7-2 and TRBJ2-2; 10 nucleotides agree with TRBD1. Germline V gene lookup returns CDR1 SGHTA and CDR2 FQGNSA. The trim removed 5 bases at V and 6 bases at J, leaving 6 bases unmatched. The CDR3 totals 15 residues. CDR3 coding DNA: TGTGCCAGCAGCCCACGGACAGGGGGTTCCGGGGAGCTGTTTTTT. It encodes CASSPRTGGSGELFF.

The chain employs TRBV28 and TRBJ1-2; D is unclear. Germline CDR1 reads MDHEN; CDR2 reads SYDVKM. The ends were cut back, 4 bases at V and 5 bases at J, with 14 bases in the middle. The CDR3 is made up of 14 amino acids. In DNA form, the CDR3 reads TGTGCCAGCAGTTCGGCAGGAAGGATTTATGGCTACACCTTC. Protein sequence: CASSSAGRIYGYTF.

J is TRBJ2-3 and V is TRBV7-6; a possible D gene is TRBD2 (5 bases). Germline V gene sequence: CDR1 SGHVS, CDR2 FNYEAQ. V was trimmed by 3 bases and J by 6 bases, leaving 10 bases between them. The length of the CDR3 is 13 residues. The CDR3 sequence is CASSLKRGDTQYF. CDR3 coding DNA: TGTGCCAGCAGCTTGAAAAGAGGGGATACGCAGTATTTT. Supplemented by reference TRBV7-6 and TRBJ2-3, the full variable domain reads GAGVSQSPRYKVTKRGQDVALRCDPISGHVSLYWYRQALGQGPEFLTYFNYEAQQDKSGLPNDRFSAERPEGSISTLTIQRTEQRDSAMYRCASSLKRGDTQYFGPGTRLTVL.

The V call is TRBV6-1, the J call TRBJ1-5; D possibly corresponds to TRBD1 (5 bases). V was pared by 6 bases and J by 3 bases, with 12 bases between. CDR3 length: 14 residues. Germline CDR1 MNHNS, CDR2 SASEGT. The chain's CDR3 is CASRRAGDNQPQHF. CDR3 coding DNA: TGTGCCAGCAGGAGGGCGGGGGACAATCAGCCCCAGCATTTT.

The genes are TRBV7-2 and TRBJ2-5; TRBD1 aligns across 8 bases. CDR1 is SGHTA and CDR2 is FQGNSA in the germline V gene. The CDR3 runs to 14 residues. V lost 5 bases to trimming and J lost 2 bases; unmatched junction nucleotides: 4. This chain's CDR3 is CASSEWTGQETQYF. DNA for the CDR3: TGTGCCAGCAGCGAATGGACAGGGCAAGAGACCCAGTACTTC.

As DNA, the CDR3 is TGTGCCAGCAGCTTAGCGCTGGGGGTAGGCGGGGAGCAGTTCTTC. Amino acids: CASSLALGVGGEQFF. This rearrangement joins TRBV7-6 to TRBJ2-1, with D possibly called TRBD1 or TRBD2 (5 bases each). The CDR3 has 15 residues. The germline V gene has CDR1 SGHVS and CDR2 FNYEAQ. With 0 bases removed from V and 10 bases from J, the gap between germline ends came to 16 bases.

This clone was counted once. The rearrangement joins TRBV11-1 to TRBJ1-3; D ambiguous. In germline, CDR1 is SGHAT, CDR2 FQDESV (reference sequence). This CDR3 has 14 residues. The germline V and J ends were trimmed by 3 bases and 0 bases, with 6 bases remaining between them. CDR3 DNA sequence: TGTGCCAGCAGCTTTGGTTTCTCTGGAAACACCATATATTTT. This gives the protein CASSFGFSGNTIYF.

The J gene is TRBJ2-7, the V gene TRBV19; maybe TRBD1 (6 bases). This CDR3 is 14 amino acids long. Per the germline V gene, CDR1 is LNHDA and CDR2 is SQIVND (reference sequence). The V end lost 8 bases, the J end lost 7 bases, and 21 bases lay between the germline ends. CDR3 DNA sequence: TGTGCCAGTTCCGAAGGGGGAGCGCTGGGGGAGCAGTACTTC. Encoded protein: CASSEGGALGEQYF.

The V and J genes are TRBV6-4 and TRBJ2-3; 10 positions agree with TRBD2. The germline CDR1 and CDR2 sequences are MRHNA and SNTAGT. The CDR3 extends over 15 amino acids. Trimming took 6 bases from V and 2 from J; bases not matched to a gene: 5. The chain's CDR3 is CASSRTSGHTDTQYF. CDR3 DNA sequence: TGTGCCAGCAGCCGGACTAGCGGCCACACAGATACGCAGTATTTT.